This is a list of T cell receptor beta chains from one sample in a study of cytomegalovirus exposure and HLA in healthy donors. Produced via immunoSEQ multiplex PCR; TCRdb's table is partial and in-frame only. The table shows approximately 220,000 clones, with more than 65% occurring only once. The specimen sequenced was PBMCs. The receptor source for this set is a man in his late teens or twenties in good health and CMV-seronegative. CDR3s include the opening cysteine and the closing phenylalanine or tryptophan. A D gene is named only where the DNA matches it firmly. Size tells how often a clone was seen (once, few, many) or the class of an expanded clone, and some rows leave it out.

CDR3,DNA,size,D,J,V
CASGRDRAGNTIYF,TGTGCCAGCGGCCGGGACAGGGCTGGAAACACCATATATTTT,NA,TRBD1,TRBJ1-3,TRBV2
CASSPKAGGPSDTQYF,TGTGCCAGCTCACCAAAGGCGGGAGGGCCATCAGATACGCAGTATTTT,NA,TRBD2,TRBJ2-3,TRBV18
CASSVVGDGKYNEQFF,TGTGCCAGCAGCGTAGTCGGGGATGGGAAGTACAATGAGCAGTTCTTC,NA,NA,TRBJ2-1,TRBV9
CASSLGTSVIYEQYF,TGTGCCAGCAGCTTAGGGACTAGCGTAATCTACGAGCAGTACTTC,once,TRBD2,TRBJ2-7,TRBV5-4
CASSMTGEAGTEAFF,TGCGCCAGCAGCATGACAGGGGAAGCGGGAACTGAAGCTTTCTTT,NA,TRBD1,TRBJ1-1,TRBV5-1
CASSLGQGSDSNQPQHF,TGTGCCAGCAGTTTAGGACAGGGCTCCGATAGCAATCAGCCCCAGCATTTT,NA,TRBD1,TRBJ1-5,TRBV28
CASSGTHSSYNEQFF,TGCGCCAGCAGCGGGACACACAGCTCCTACAATGAGCAGTTCTTC,few,NA,TRBJ2-1,TRBV10-1
CASSLYGTGNQEQYF,TGTGCCAGCAGTTTATACGGGACAGGTAATCAGGAGCAGTACTTC,NA,TRBD1,TRBJ2-5,TRBV27
CASSLAPGGEGYTF,TGCGCCAGCAGCTTGGCCCCAGGGGGAGAAGGCTACACCTTC,few,TRBD1,TRBJ1-2,TRBV5-1
CAGSDGGLTHQPQHF,TGTGCCGGCAGTGACGGGGGTCTGACACATCAGCCCCAGCATTTT,NA,NA,TRBJ1-5,TRBV6-1
CASGAQGAGNTIYF,TGTGCCAGCGGGGCACAGGGGGCTGGAAACACCATATATTTT,NA,TRBD1,TRBJ1-3,TRBV7-9
CSSSPASGRAGVTDTQYF,TGTTCCAGCAGCCCCGCTAGCGGGAGGGCCGGGGTCACAGATACGCAGTATTTT,NA,TRBD2,TRBJ2-3,TRBV7-9
CASSLDRSSANYGYTF,TGCGCCAGCAGCCTTGACAGGTCCAGTGCTAACTATGGCTACACCTTC,NA,NA,TRBJ1-2,TRBV5-1
CASSVDLAGVYEQFF,TGTGCCAGCAGCGTAGATCTAGCGGGGGTCTATGAGCAGTTCTTC,few,TRBD2,TRBJ2-1,TRBV9
CAWRGAETQYF,TGTGCCTGGAGGGGGGCGGAGACCCAGTACTTC,NA,NA,TRBJ2-5,TRBV30
CASSVSGTGTEQYF,TGTGCCAGTAGTGTTTCCGGGACAGGGACCGAGCAGTACTTC,NA,TRBD1,TRBJ2-7,TRBV19
CASSFHGLAGGNEQFF,TGTGCCAGCAGTTTCCACGGACTAGCGGGAGGCAATGAGCAGTTCTTC,NA,TRBD2,TRBJ2-1,TRBV27
CASSTGQGTGYTF,TGTGCCAGCAGTACCGGACAGGGCACGGGCTACACCTTC,once,TRBD1,TRBJ1-2,TRBV6-1
CASGGDIATEAFF,TGTGCTAGTGGCGGGGACATCGCTACTGAAGCTTTCTTT,NA,NA,TRBJ1-1,TRBV12-5
CASSPTYRGTNTGELFF,TGCGCCAGCAGCCCGACTTACAGGGGGACGAACACCGGGGAGCTGTTTTTT,NA,TRBD1,TRBJ2-2,TRBV4-1
CASSIGTGEYEQYF,TGTGCCAGTAGTATCGGGACAGGGGAATACGAGCAGTACTTC,NA,TRBD1,TRBJ2-7,TRBV19
CASSRTTVKNTEAFF,TGTGCCAGCAGCAGGACGACAGTCAAGAACACTGAAGCTTTCTTT,few,NA,TRBJ1-1,TRBV5-4
CASRITAGGGNTIYF,TGTGCCAGCAGGATCACCGCGGGCGGTGGAAACACCATATATTTT,few,NA,TRBJ1-3,TRBV27
CASSPGGSNQPQHF,TGTGCCAGTAGCCCAGGGGGAAGCAATCAGCCCCAGCATTTT,NA,TRBD1,TRBJ1-5,TRBV19
CAWSAGTGVGNTIYF,TGTGCCTGGAGTGCAGGGACAGGGGTTGGAAACACCATATATTTT,NA,TRBD1,TRBJ1-3,TRBV30